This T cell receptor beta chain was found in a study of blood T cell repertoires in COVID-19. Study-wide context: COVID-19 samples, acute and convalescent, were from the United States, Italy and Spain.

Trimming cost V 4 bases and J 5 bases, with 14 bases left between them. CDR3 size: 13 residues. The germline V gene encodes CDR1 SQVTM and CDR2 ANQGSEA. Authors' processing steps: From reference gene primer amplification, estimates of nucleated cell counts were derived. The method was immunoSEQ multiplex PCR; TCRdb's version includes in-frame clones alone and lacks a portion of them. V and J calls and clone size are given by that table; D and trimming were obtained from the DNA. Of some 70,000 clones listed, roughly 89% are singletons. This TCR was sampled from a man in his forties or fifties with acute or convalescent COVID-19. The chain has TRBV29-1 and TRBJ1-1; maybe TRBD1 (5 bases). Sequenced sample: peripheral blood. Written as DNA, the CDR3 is TGCAGCGTTGGGACCGTCGGGGGGACTGAAGCTTTCTTT. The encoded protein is CSVGTVGGTEAFF. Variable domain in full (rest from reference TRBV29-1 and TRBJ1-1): SAVISQKPSRDICQRGTSLTIQCQVDSQVTMMFWYRQQPGQSLTLIATANQGSEATYESGFVIDKFPISRPNLTFSTLTVSNMSPEDSSIYLCSVGTVGGTEAFFGQGTRLTVV.